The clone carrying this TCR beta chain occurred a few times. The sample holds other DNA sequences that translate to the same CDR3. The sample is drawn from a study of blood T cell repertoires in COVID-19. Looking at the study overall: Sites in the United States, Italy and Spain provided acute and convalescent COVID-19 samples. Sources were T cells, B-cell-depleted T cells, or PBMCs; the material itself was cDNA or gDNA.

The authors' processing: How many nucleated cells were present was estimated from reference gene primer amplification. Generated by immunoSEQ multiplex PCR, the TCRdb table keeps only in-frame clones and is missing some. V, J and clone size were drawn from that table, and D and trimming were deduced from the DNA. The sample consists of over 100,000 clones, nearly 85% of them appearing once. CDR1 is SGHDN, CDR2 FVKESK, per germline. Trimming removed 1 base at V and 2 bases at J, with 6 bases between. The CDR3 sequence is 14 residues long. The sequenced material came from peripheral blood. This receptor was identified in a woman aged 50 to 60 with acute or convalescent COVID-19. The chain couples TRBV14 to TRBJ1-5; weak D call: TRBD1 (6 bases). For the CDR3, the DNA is TGTGCCAGCAGCCAAGCAGGGGGCAATCAGCCCCAGCATTTT. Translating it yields CASSQAGGNQPQHF. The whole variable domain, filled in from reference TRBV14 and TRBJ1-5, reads EAGVTQFPSHSVIEKGQTVTLRCDPISGHDNLYWYRRVMGKEIKFLLHFVKESKQDESGMPNNRFLAERTGGTYSTLKVQPAELEDSGVYFCASSQAGGNQPQHFGDGTRLSIL.